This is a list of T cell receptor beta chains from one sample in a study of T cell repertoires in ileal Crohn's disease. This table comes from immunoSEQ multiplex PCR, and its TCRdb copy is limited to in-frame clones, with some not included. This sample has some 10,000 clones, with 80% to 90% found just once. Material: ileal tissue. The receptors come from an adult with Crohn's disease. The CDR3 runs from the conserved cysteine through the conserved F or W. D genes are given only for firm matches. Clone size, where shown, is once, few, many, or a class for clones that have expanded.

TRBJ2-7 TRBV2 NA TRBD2 CASRGTSGKGEQYF TGTGCCAGCAGAGGAACTAGCGGGAAAGGCGAGCAGTACTTC
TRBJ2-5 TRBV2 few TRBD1 CASTPDREETQYF TGTGCCAGCACCCCGGACAGGGAAGAGACCCAGTACTTC
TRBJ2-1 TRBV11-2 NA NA CASRPSWSSYNEQFF TGTGCCAGCAGGCCCTCTTGGAGCTCCTACAATGAGCAGTTCTTC
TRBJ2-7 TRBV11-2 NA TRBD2 CASSLGTSELYEQYF TGTGCCAGCAGCTTAGGGACTAGCGAACTCTACGAGCAGTACTTC
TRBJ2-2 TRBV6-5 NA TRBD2 CASSKIAGDTGELFF TGTGCCAGCAGCAAGATAGCGGGAGACACCGGGGAGCTGTTTTTT
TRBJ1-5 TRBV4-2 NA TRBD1 CASSSGQGADNQPQHF TGTGCCAGCAGCTCTGGACAGGGAGCGGACAATCAGCCCCAGCATTTT
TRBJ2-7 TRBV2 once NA CASNSGYYEQYF TGTGCCAGCAATTCAGGGTACTACGAGCAGTACTTC
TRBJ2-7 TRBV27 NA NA CASRLTGSLNEQYF TGTGCCAGCAGGTTAACAGGGTCTCTCAACGAGCAGTACTTC
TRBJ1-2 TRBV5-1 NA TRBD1 CASSSGQAPVNYGYTF TGCGCCAGCAGCAGCGGACAGGCCCCCGTTAACTATGGCTACACCTTC
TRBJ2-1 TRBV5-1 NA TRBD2 CASSPLAGLYNEQFF TGCGCCAGCAGCCCCCTAGCGGGCCTCTACAATGAGCAGTTCTTC
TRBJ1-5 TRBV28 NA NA CASSSPPSGVGQPQHF TGTGCCAGCAGTTCTCCACCCTCGGGGGTCGGTCAGCCCCAGCATTTT
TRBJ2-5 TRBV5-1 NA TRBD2 CASSIGLAGVFVEETQYF TGCGCCAGCAGCATAGGACTAGCGGGAGTATTCGTAGAAGAGACCCAGTACTTC
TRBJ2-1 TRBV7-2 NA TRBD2 CASSLGGTSGNHEQFF TGTGCCAGCAGCTTAGGTGGGACTAGCGGGAACCATGAGCAGTTCTTC
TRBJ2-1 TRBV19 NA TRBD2 CASSRGLADLYNEQFF TGTGCCAGTAGTAGGGGACTAGCGGACCTCTACAATGAGCAGTTCTTC
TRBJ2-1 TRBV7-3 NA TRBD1 CASSIQGSDEQFF TGTGCCAGCAGCATACAGGGGAGCGATGAGCAGTTCTTC
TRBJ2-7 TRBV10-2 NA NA CASSESGLLYEQYF TGCGCCAGCAGTGAGTCGGGCTTACTCTACGAGCAGTACTTC
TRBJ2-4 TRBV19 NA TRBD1 CASSARQGESIQYF TGTGCCAGTAGTGCAAGACAGGGCGAATCCATTCAGTACTTC
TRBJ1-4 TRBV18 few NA CASSPGGEKLFF TGTGCCAGCTCACCAGGCGGGGAAAAACTGTTTTTT
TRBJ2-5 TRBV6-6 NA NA CASSAGFQYF TGTGCCAGCAGCGCGGGGTTCCAGTACTTC
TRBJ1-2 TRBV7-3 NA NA CASSLTPGGNYGYTF TGTGCCAGCAGCTTAACCCCCGGGGGTAACTATGGCTACACCTTC
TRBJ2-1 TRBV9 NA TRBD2 CASSAGTSGYNEQFF TGTGCCAGCAGTGCCGGGACTAGCGGCTACAATGAGCAGTTCTTC
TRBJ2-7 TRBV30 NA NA CAWSVAEGLYEQYF TGTGCCTGGAGTGTGGCGGAGGGTTTGTACGAGCAGTACTTC
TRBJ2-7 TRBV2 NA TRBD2 CASRFGLAGPYEQYF TGTGCCAGCAGATTTGGACTAGCGGGACCATACGAGCAGTACTTC
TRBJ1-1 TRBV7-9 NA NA CASSLSERAEAFF TGTGCCAGCAGCTTGTCAGAGCGGGCTGAAGCTTTCTTT
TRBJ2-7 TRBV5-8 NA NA CASSSMDAVGAVREQYF TGTGCCAGCAGCTCAATGGATGCGGTGGGGGCGGTTAGGGAGCAGTACTTC
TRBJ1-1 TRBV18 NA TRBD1 CASSQGQGSTEAFF TGTGCCAGCTCACAAGGACAGGGTAGCACTGAAGCTTTCTTT
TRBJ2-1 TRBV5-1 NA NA CASSLALSSYNEQFF TGCGCCAGCAGCTTGGCGCTTAGCTCCTACAATGAGCAGTTCTTC
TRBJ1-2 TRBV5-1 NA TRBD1 CASSPRTGHPILYGYTF TGCGCCAGCAGCCCGAGGACAGGGCATCCGATACTATATGGCTACACCTTC
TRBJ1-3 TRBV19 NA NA CASSPLDGSSGNTIYF TGTGCCAGTAGCCCTTTGGACGGGAGCTCTGGAAACACCATATATTTT
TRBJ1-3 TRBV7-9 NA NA CASSSRQDGNTIYF TGTGCCAGCAGCTCCCGACAGGATGGAAACACCATATATTTT
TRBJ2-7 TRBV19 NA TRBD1 CASSIGEQGAQYF TGTGCCAGTAGTATAGGGGAACAGGGGGCGCAGTACTTC
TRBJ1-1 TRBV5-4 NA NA CASSLGGGGNTEAFF TGTGCCAGCAGCTTGGGGGGAGGAGGGAACACTGAAGCTTTCTTT
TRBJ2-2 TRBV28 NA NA CASSSQLAYTGELFF TGTGCCAGCAGCTCCCAACTAGCTTACACCGGGGAGCTGTTTTTT
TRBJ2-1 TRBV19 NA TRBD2 CASSMGLAGNRYNEQFF TGTGCCAGTAGTATGGGACTAGCGGGAAACCGATACAATGAGCAGTTCTTC
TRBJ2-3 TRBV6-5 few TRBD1 CASSLGGGTDTQYF TGTGCCAGCAGCTTAGGGGGCGGCACAGATACGCAGTATTTT
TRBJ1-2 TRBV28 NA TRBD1 CASSLGGHGYTF TGTGCCAGCAGTCTAGGGGGCCATGGCTACACCTTC
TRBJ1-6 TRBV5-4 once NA CASSLDRDNSPLHF TGTGCCAGCAGCTTGGACAGAGATAATTCACCCCTCCACTTT
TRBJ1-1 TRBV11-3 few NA CASSLAGSNTEAFF TGTGCCAGCAGCTTAGCCGGGTCTAACACTGAAGCTTTCTTT
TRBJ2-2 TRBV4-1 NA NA CASSLRGDTGTGELFF TGCGCCAGCAGCCTCAGGGGGGACACTGGGACCGGGGAGCTGTTTTTT
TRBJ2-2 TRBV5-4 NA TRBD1 CASSADRGRTGELFF TGTGCCAGCAGCGCGGACAGGGGAAGGACCGGGGAGCTGTTTTTT
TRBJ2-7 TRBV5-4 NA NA CASSLETPYEQYF TGTGCCAGCAGCTTGGAGACACCTTACGAGCAGTACTTC
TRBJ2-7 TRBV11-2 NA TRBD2 CASSLDLAGYLQYF TGTGCCAGCAGCTTAGATCTAGCGGGATATTTGCAGTACTTC